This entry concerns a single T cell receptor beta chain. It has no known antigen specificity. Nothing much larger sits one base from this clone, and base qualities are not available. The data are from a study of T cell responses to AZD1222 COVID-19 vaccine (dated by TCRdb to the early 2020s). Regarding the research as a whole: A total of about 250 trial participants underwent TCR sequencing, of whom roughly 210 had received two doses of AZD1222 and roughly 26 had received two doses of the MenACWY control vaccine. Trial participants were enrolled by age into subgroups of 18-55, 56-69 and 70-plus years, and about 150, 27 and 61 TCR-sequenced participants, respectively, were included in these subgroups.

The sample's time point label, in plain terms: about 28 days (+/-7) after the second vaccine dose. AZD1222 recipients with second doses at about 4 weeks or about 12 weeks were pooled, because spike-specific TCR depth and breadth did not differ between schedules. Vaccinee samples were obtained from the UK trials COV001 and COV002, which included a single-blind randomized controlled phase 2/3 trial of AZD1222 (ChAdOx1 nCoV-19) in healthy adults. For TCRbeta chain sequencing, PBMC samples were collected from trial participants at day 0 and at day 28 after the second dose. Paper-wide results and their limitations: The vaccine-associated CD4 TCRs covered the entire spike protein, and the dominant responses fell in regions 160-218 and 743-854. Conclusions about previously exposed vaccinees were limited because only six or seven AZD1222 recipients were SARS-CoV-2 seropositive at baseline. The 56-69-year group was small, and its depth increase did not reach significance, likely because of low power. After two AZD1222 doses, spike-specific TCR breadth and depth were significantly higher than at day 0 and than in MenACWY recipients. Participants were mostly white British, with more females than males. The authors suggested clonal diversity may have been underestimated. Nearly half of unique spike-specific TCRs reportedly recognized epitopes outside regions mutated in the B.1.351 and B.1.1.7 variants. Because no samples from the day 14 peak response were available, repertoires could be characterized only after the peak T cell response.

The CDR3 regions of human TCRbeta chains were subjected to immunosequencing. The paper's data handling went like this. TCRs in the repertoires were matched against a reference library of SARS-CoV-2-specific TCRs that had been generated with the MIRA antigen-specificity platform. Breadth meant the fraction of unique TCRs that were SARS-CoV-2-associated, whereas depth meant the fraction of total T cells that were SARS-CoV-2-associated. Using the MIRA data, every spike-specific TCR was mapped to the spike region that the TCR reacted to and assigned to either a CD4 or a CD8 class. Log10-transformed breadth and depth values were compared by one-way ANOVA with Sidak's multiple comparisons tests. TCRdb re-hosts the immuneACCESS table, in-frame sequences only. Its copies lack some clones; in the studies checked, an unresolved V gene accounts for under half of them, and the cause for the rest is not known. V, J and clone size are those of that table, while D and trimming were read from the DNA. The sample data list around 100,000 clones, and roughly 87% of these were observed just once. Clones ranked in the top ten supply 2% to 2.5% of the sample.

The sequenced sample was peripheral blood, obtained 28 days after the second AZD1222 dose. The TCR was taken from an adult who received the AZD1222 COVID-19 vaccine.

The nucleotide sequence is given as TGTGCCAGCAGTTTATCTAGGGGACAGTTGAACACTGAAGCTTTCTTT. The encoded protein is CASSLSRGQLNTEAFF. Recombination joined TRBV28 with TRBJ1-1; 7 junctional bases match TRBD1. The CDR3 sequence holds 16 residues, the cysteine and phenylalanine included. Only the CDR3 region is kept as DNA, spanning 48 bases read in frame from base 1. Germline trimming amounts to 1 base on V and 0 bases on J, with 5 as the count of junction bases outside the gene matches. From the germline V gene, CDR1 is MDHEN and CDR2 is SYDVKM.